The rows below give T cell receptor beta chains drawn from one sample of a study of PD-1 blockade in mismatch repair-deficient tumors. Profiling relied on immunoSEQ multiplex PCR, and the TCRdb table lists in-frame clones only, not all of them. The sample has around 18,000 clones, 84% seen once. This specimen consisted of PBMCs, obtained about 22 weeks after starting pembrolizumab. The receptors stem from an adult with mismatch repair-deficient cancer. Each CDR3 is given with its conserved first and last residue. D genes are given only for firm matches. Clone size appears in some rows only: once, few, many, or a class for an expanded clone.

j_call v_call clone_size d_call cdr3_nt cdr3_aa
TRBJ2-1 TRBV18 . . TGTGCCAGCTCATCTAGCGACTACAATGAGCAGTTCTTC CASSSSDYNEQFF
TRBJ1-1 TRBV19 . . TGTGCCAGTAGTATTCCGGGTTGGAACACTGAAGCTTTCTTT CASSIPGWNTEAFF
TRBJ1-3 TRBV19 . TRBD1 TGTGCCAGTAGTCCCCGCGACAGGGGTTTTGGAAACACCATATATTTT CASSPRDRGFGNTIYF
TRBJ2-1 TRBV10-3 once TRBD2 TGTGCCATCAAGGGGTGGCGGGAGTACAATGAGCAGTTCTTC CAIKGWREYNEQFF
TRBJ1-5 TRBV6-5 . TRBD1 TGTGCCAGCAGTTACCTGGACAGGGAAAATCAGCCCCAGCATTTT CASSYLDRENQPQHF
TRBJ2-7 TRBV5-5 . . TGTGCCAGCAGCCCGCTGGGCGGGGTCTCCTACGAGCAGTACTTC CASSPLGGVSYEQYF
TRBJ2-1 TRBV5-1 . . TGCGCCAGCAGCCAACAGGGCTATGAGCAGTTCTTC CASSQQGYEQFF
TRBJ1-2 TRBV19 . . TGTGCCAGTAGTAACCGACAGATTGGGTATGGCTACACCTTC CASSNRQIGYGYTF
TRBJ1-1 TRBV21-1 . . TGTGCCAGGGGACATTACGAAGCTTTCTTT CARGHYEAFF
TRBJ2-1 TRBV7-3 . . TGTGCCAGCAGTCCCGACTGTTTGTTCTTC CASSPDCLFF
TRBJ2-7 TRBV28 . . TGTGCCAGCAGACAGGGAGTTGAGAAGTACTTC CASRQGVEKYF
TRBJ2-1 TRBV18 . TRBD2 TGTGCCAGCTCACCAAACGGACTAGACCCCAATGAGCAGTTCTTC CASSPNGLDPNEQFF
TRBJ1-1 TRBV5-1 . . TGCGCCAGCAGCCGTCTTCCGGGGGAGAACACTGAAGCTTTCTTT CASSRLPGENTEAFF
TRBJ2-5 TRBV10-1 . . TGCGCCAGCAGTGAGGCGGGACCCGGAGGGCCCGGGGAGACCCAGTACTTC CASSEAGPGGPGETQYF
TRBJ1-5 TRBV28 . . TGTGCCAGCAGTTTATACAGGGCGAATCAGCCCCAGCATTTT CASSLYRANQPQHF
TRBJ2-1 TRBV28 once . TGTGCCAGCAGTTTACGAGCGGCCGCCTACAATGAGCAGTTCTTC CASSLRAAAYNEQFF
TRBJ2-7 TRBV28 . TRBD2 TGTGCCAGCCGCGGGACTAGCGGGGACTTAAATCCCTACGAGCAGTACTTC CASRGTSGDLNPYEQYF
TRBJ1-2 TRBV15 . TRBD1 TGTGCCACCAGCACCGAGGTATGGCTTTATCCGGGACAGGGGGCCTATGGCTACACCTTC CATSTEVWLYPGQGAYGYTF
TRBJ2-5 TRBV19 . . TGTGCCAGTAGTATAGATCATAGCGGGACAGAAGAGACCCAGTACTTC CASSIDHSGTEETQYF
TRBJ2-1 TRBV7-9 once TRBD2 TGTGCCAGCAGTCCGTGGACTAGCGGGAGATCCGAGGCTTACAATGAGCAGTTCTTC CASSPWTSGRSEAYNEQFF
TRBJ1-2 TRBV4-2 . TRBD1 TGTGCCAGCAGCCAAAACAACAGGGGCCCGGGGGGCTACACCTTC CASSQNNRGPGGYTF
TRBJ1-1 TRBV6-5 . TRBD1 TGTGCCAGCAGACTAACCGGGACAGGGGGGACTGAAGCTTTCTTT CASRLTGTGGTEAFF
TRBJ1-5 TRBV10-2 . TRBD1 TGCGCCAGCAGTGAGGGACAGGGGTGGAATCAGCCCCAGCATTTT CASSEGQGWNQPQHF
TRBJ1-2 TRBV28 . . TGTGCCAGCACCCTGGGGCTAGGGGGAGAGGGCTACACCTTC CASTLGLGGEGYTF
TRBJ1-3 TRBV10-2 . TRBD1 TGCGCCAGCAGCAAATTCGGACAGGGGAACACCATATATTTT CASSKFGQGNTIYF
TRBJ2-7 TRBV6-6 few TRBD2 TGTGCCAGCAGAACGGGACTAGCGGGAGCGACCGAGCAGTACTTC CASRTGLAGATEQYF
TRBJ2-2 TRBV9 once . TGTGCCAGCAGCGTAGCCCGCCTAGCGCCGAACACCGGGGAGCTGTTTTTT CASSVARLAPNTGELFF
TRBJ2-7 TRBV4-2 few TRBD2 TGTGCCAGCAGCCCACTAGCGGGAGGGACCTACGAGCAGTACTTC CASSPLAGGTYEQYF
TRBJ1-2 TRBV2 . . TGTGCCAGCAGGGCCGAAACCTATGGCTACACCTTC CASRAETYGYTF
TRBJ2-1 TRBV7-3 . TRBD1 TGTGCCAGCAGATATTACGCCGGGACAGGGGGGGATGAGCAGTTCTTC CASRYYAGTGGDEQFF
TRBJ2-5 TRBV27 once . TGTGCCAGCAGTCCCACCCGGGGATTTGGCCAAGAGACCCAGTACTTC CASSPTRGFGQETQYF
TRBJ1-2 TRBV18 . TRBD1 TGTGCCAGCTCACCTACCGGGACAGGGGGCCACTATGGCTACACCTTC CASSPTGTGGHYGYTF
TRBJ1-3 TRBV18 . . TGTGCCAGCTCACCGGAGGGGCCTGGAAACACCATATATTTT CASSPEGPGNTIYF
TRBJ2-7 TRBV27 few . TGTGCCAGCAGTCTAACCCCCCCCTACGAGCAGTACTTC CASSLTPPYEQYF
TRBJ1-2 TRBV6-1 . TRBD1 TGTGCCAGCAGTGTACGACAGGGAGGATATGGCTACACCTTC CASSVRQGGYGYTF
TRBJ2-1 TRBV9 . TRBD2 TGTGCCAGCAGCGTAGGCGGGAGGGCCTACAATGAGCAGTTCTTC CASSVGGRAYNEQFF
TRBJ1-2 TRBV5-1 . . TGCGCCAGCAGCCCTACAGAGAACTATGGCTACACCTTC CASSPTENYGYTF
TRBJ2-7 TRBV21-1 few . TGTGCCAGCAGCAAAACTGTTCTGCGGTACTCCTACGAGCAGTACTTC CASSKTVLRYSYEQYF
TRBJ2-1 TRBV5-1 . . TGCGCCAGCAGCAGCGGGACAGGCAATCGGAACAATGAGCAGTTCTTC CASSSGTGNRNNEQFF
TRBJ2-3 TRBV6-5 . TRBD1 TGTGCCAGCAGCAAAACAGGGGGCATGGCAGATACGCAGTATTTT CASSKTGGMADTQYF
TRBJ2-5 TRBV4-1 . TRBD2 TGCGCCAGCAGCCAAGGACTAGCGGGAGAAGAGACCCAGTACTTC CASSQGLAGEETQYF
TRBJ2-1 TRBV5-1 . . TGCGCCAGCAGCTTGGCCGGGTCCTACAATGAGCAGTTCTTC CASSLAGSYNEQFF
TRBJ2-2 TRBV7-6 . . TGTGCCAGCAGCTCATCTGACTCGTCTGGGGAGCTGTTTTTT CASSSSDSSGELFF
TRBJ2-7 TRBV19 . TRBD2 TGTGCCAGTAGTATAGAGGGTAGCGGGAGCTACGAGCAGTACTTC CASSIEGSGSYEQYF